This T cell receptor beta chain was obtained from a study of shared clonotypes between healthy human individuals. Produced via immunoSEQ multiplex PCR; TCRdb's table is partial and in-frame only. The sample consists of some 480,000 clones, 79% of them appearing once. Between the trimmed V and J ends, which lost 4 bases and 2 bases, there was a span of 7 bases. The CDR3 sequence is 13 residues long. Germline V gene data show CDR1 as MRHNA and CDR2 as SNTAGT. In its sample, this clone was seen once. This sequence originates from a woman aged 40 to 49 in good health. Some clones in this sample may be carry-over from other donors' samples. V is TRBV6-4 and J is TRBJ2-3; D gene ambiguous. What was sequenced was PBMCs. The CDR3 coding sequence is TGTGCCAGCAGTGTTGACCTCACAGATACGCAGTATTTT. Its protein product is CASSVDLTDTQYF.